The next 2 T cell receptor beta chains were all read from a single sample in a study of shared T cell receptors in the human thymus. Profiling relied on immunoSEQ multiplex PCR, and the TCRdb table lists in-frame clones only, not all of them. Here the sample spans hundreds of thousands of clones, roughly 74% being singletons. This sample was shared with a second study, whose subject was human thymus T cells.

The sequenced material came from thymocytes. The receptors were gathered from a boy younger than two with a congenital heart defect.

The chain links TRBV6-1 to TRBJ2-7, with TRBD2 matching over 10 bases. The CDR3 spans 18 residues. After removal of 4 bases from V and 2 bases from J, the junction contained 14 bases not matched to a gene. Germline CDR1 and CDR2: MNHNS and SASEGT. For the CDR3, the DNA is TGTGCCAGCAGTGCGGATCTAGCGGGAGCCCGAAGGCCCTACGAGCAGTACTTC. Its translation: CASSADLAGARRPYEQYF.

This clone was picked up a small number of times. The rearrangement uses TRBV6-6 and TRBJ2-1, with 10 bases fitting TRBD2. V trimming: 6 bases; J trimming: 5 bases; junction bases outside the gene matches: 10. CDR1 is MNHNY, CDR2 SVGAGI, per germline (reference sequence). There are 16 residues in the CDR3. The CDR3 coding sequence is TGTGCCAGCAGCCTTCCTAGCGGGAGATCGCACAATGAGCAGTTCTTC. This gives the protein CASSLPSGRSHNEQFF.